The next 29 T cell receptor beta chains were all read from a single sample in a study of shared clonotypes between healthy human individuals. Generated by immunoSEQ multiplex PCR, the TCRdb table keeps only in-frame clones and is missing some. Among under 1,100,000 clones, approximately 68% were seen once, and the ten largest hold over 1.3%. Sequencing was carried out using memory CD4+ T cells sorted from blood. Documented subset: CD45RA-negative fraction. The origin of the receptors is a man aged 18 to 29 in good health.

The genes are TRBV9 and TRBJ2-3; perhaps TRBD2 as D (6 bases). The CDR3 runs 13 residues. V was cut by 4 bases and J by 14 bases, with 20 bases left in between. CDR1 and CDR2 from the germline V gene are SGDLS and YYNGEE. The CDR3 is CASSPEAGREPYF. CDR3 DNA: TGTGCCAGCAGCCCCGAGGCGGGGAGAGAACCGTATTTT. Full variable domain (missing parts from reference TRBV9 and TRBJ2-3): DSGVTQTPKHLITATGQRVTLRCSPRSGDLSVYWYQQSLDQGLQFLIQYYNGEERAKGNILERFSAQQFPDLHSELNLSSLELGDSALYFCASSPEAGREPYFGPGTRLTVL.

The chain joins TRBV28 to TRBJ1-1; D uncertain. V lost 8 bases to trimming and J lost 6 bases, with 16 bases between them. From germline, CDR1 is MDHEN and CDR2 SYDVKM. The CDR3 extends over 13 amino acids. In nucleotides, the CDR3 is TGTGCCAGCCGCGAGGGAGTGAGCCCTGAAGCTTTCTTT. Protein sequence: CASREGVSPEAFF.

The genes are TRBV18 and TRBJ2-7; TRBD1 is a possible D gene (6 bases). The CDR3 spans 15 residues. V was shortened by 5 bases and J by 1 base, with 15 bases between the two germline ends. Germline assignment: CDR1 KGHSH and CDR2 LQKENI. The CDR3 bases are TGTGCCAGCTCATTAGGACAGACTACTTCCTACGAGCAGTACTTC. Protein: CASSLGQTTSYEQYF.

The chain is built from TRBV7-8 and TRBJ2-7; D unclear. This CDR3 has 13 amino acids. Between the trimmed V and J ends, which lost 6 bases and 2 bases, there was a span of 11 bases. Per germline, CDR1 SGHVS and CDR2 FQNEAQ. CDR3: CASRDGRTYEQYF. The DNA for the CDR3 is TGTGCCAGCAGGGACGGACGAACCTACGAGCAGTACTTC.

Concerning this clone itself: This may come from a read error, since a much larger clone is one base off. This chain links TRBV11-1 with TRBJ2-2; D is ambiguous. V dropped 1 base and J dropped 3 bases, with 3 bases sitting between them. The V gene's germline CDR1 is SGHAT and CDR2 FQDESV (reference sequence). This CDR3 comprises 13 residues. The CDR3 nucleotides read TGTGCCAGCAGCTTAGGATACACCGGGGAGCTGTTTTTT. Protein sequence: CASSLGYTGELFF.

The chain recombines TRBV14 with TRBJ1-1; TRBD1 matches 7 bases. The germline V gene encodes CDR1 SGHDN and CDR2 FVKESK. V shed 4 bases and J 4 bases; nucleotides not matched to a gene: 6. The length of the CDR3 is 14 residues. The CDR3 is CASSPHRQGTEAFF. In DNA form, the CDR3 reads TGTGCCAGCAGCCCTCATCGACAGGGCACTGAAGCTTTCTTT.

Details on this clone: An end of the junction does not agree with germline; a read error may underlie this. The chain uses TRBV18 and TRBJ1-5; 7 positions match TRBD1. Germline loops: CDR1 KGHSH, CDR2 LQKENI. This CDR3 has 14 amino acids. The CDR3 nucleotides read TGTGCCAGCTCAATACAGGGGAGCAGTCAGCCCCAGCATTTT. This gives the protein CASSIQGSSQPQHF.

CDR3 sequence reads: CASSEVQGYTF. Written as DNA, the CDR3 is TGTGCCAGCAGTGAAGTTCAGGGCTACACCTTC. The genes are TRBV6-1 and TRBJ1-2; the D is unclear. V was cut by 1 base and J by 8 bases, with 5 bases left in between. Germline V gene data show CDR1 as MNHNS and CDR2 as SASEGT. The CDR3 has 11 amino acids.

Concerning this clone itself: Other DNA sequences within the sample encode an identical CDR3. This rearrangement joins TRBV5-1 to TRBJ1-1, with a tentative D call TRBD1 (6 bases). Germline assignment: CDR1 SGHRS and CDR2 YFSETQ. This CDR3 is 15 amino acids long. Trimming took off 2 bases at V and 1 base at J, with 12 bases between the two ends. Written as DNA, the CDR3 is TGCGCCAGCAGCTTACCGGGACAACCGAACACTGAAGCTTTCTTT. Translating it yields CASSLPGQPNTEAFF.

This clone was seen at least ten times. Other DNA variants within this sample encode the same CDR3. The chain recombines TRBV6-1 with TRBJ1-6, with 8 bases fitting TRBD1. Germline V gene data show CDR1 as MNHNS and CDR2 as SASEGT. The CDR3 has 17 residues. Germline trimming cut 3 bases from V and 8 bases from J; bases unmatched to any gene: 12. CDR3 residues: CASSDPAGTGAYSPLHF. CDR3 DNA sequence: TGTGCCAGCAGTGATCCCGCAGGGACAGGTGCTTATTCACCCCTCCACTTT.

This sequence joins TRBV5-4 and TRBJ2-1; 7 bases fit TRBD1. The CDR3 sequence is 16 residues long. V lost 0 bases, J lost 0 bases, and 3 bases stayed unmatched. The germline V gene has CDR1 SGHNT and CDR2 YYREEE (reference sequence). The CDR3 region is CASSLEGDSSYNEQFF. The DNA of the CDR3 is TGTGCCAGCAGCTTGGAGGGGGACAGCTCCTACAATGAGCAGTTCTTC.

The chain employs TRBV5-4 and TRBJ2-1; 10 nucleotides align to TRBD2. The trim removed 4 bases at V and 7 bases at J, leaving 8 bases unmatched. The germline gives CDR1 SGHNT, CDR2 YYREEE (reference sequence). This CDR3 is 15 amino acids long. CDR3 region: CASSRPSGRQNEQFF. CDR3 in DNA: TGTGCCAGCAGCCGTCCTAGCGGGAGACAGAATGAGCAGTTCTTC.

This clone was seen ten or more times. V and J are TRBV6-1 and TRBJ1-3; D is uncertain. CDR1 is MNHNS and CDR2 is SASEGT in the germline V gene. CDR3 length: 14 amino acids. V was trimmed by 7 bases and J by 1 base, leaving 11 bases between them. CDR3 nucleotide sequence: TGTGCCAGCAATGACCCGTTGTCTGGAAACACCATATATTTT. This translates into CASNDPLSGNTIYF.

The chain is built from TRBV6-1 and TRBJ2-6; 10 bases match TRBD1. Germline V CDR1 and CDR2: MNHNS, SASEGT. Trimming at V came to 4 bases and at J to 3 bases, leaving 6 bases not matched to a gene. The CDR3 is 17 residues long. In DNA form, the CDR3 reads TGTGCCAGCAGTGCCGACAGGGGGCAGAATGGGGCCAACGTCCTGACTTTC. This sequence encodes CASSADRGQNGANVLTF.

The chain employs TRBV5-1 and TRBJ2-1; TRBD2 agrees at 7 bases. Germline CDR1 and CDR2: SGHRS and YFSETQ. After removal of 0 bases from V and 5 bases from J, the junction contained 11 bases not matched to a gene. The CDR3 has 17 residues. The CDR3 region has the DNA TGCGCCAGCAGCTTGGCCAAGACTAGCAGCGGGCACAATGAGCAGTTCTTC. Protein product: CASSLAKTSSGHNEQFF.

This clone was recorded once. The genes are TRBV30 and TRBJ2-3, with D perhaps TRBD1 or TRBD2 (5 bases each). Trimming removed 7 bases from V and 0 bases from J, with 26 bases in between. Germline loops: CDR1 GTSNPN, CDR2 SVGIG (reference sequence). The CDR3 sequence is 18 residues long. This CDR3 reads CASGRGWGSLPSTDTQYF. CDR3 in DNA: TGTGCCTCCGGAAGAGGGTGGGGGTCCCTTCCTAGCACAGATACGCAGTATTTT.

In this sample, this clone turned up once. The J gene is TRBJ1-5, the V gene TRBV6-1; 10 bases fit TRBD1. Germline loops: CDR1 MNHNS, CDR2 SASEGT. V lost 5 bases, J lost 6 bases, and 7 bases stayed unmatched. This CDR3 contains 15 residues. CDR3 residues: CASSRTGGSSQPQHF. CDR3 DNA sequence: TGTGCCAGCAGTAGGACAGGGGGAAGTAGTCAGCCCCAGCATTTT.

This clone was detected a few times. V gene TRBV27 combines with J gene TRBJ1-1; D perhaps matches TRBD1 (5 bases). Trimming pared 6 bases from V and 1 base from J, leaving 12 bases between. The length of the CDR3 is 14 residues. Germline CDR1 MNHEY, CDR2 SMNVEV (reference sequence). DNA for the CDR3: TGTGCCAGCAGATATCTCGGGGGGAACACTGAAGCTTTCTTT. This sequence encodes CASRYLGGNTEAFF.

This sequence joins TRBV30 and TRBJ1-4; no reliable D call. The CDR3 is 15 amino acids. The V gene lost 2 bases and the J gene lost 1 base, with 11 bases spanning the gap. Germline CDR1 GTSNPN, CDR2 SVGIG (reference sequence). The CDR3 DNA sequence: TGTGCCTGGAGTAAAAGTCTGGGAACTAATGAAAAACTGTTTTTT. Its protein is CAWSKSLGTNEKLFF.

The chain links TRBV5-6 to TRBJ2-2; 9 positions match TRBD2. The CDR3 is 19 residues long. CDR1 is SGHDT, CDR2 YYEEEE, per germline. With V trimmed by 0 bases and J by 5 bases, 14 bases remained unmatched. The CDR3 bases are TGTGCCAGCAGCTTGGATAGCGGGGGTTCCTACCTTAGGACCGGGGAGCTGTTTTTT. Encoded protein: CASSLDSGGSYLRTGELFF.

The rearrangement joins TRBV30 to TRBJ1-6; 7 bases line up with TRBD1. Germline assignment: CDR1 GTSNPN and CDR2 SVGIG (reference sequence). Unmatched junction bases numbered 9, after V lost 4 bases and J lost 6 bases. CDR3 size: 15 residues. CDR3: CAWTRQGKFNSPLHF. The CDR3 region has the DNA TGTGCCTGGACAAGACAGGGAAAATTTAATTCACCCCTCCACTTT.

The CDR3 DNA reads TGTGCCAGCTCTGAACAGGGTAGACCTCCACCGAGGGGAAACACCATATATTTT. Protein sequence: CASSEQGRPPPRGNTIYF. This chain joins TRBV18 and TRBJ1-3; tentative D call: TRBD1 (6 bases). The germline V and J ends were trimmed by 6 bases and 4 bases, with 25 bases remaining between them. Germline CDR1 KGHSH, CDR2 LQKENI. The CDR3 has 18 amino acids.

This chain connects TRBV28 to TRBJ2-3; D is uncertain. Trimming took off 3 bases at V and 1 base at J, with 14 bases between the two ends. This CDR3 is 16 amino acids long. The germline gives CDR1 MDHEN, CDR2 SYDVKM. The CDR3 protein is CASSFWQLQGTDTQYF. The CDR3 DNA reads TGTGCCAGCAGTTTTTGGCAGCTCCAAGGCACAGATACGCAGTATTTT. Using reference TRBV28 and TRBJ2-3 for the parts outside the CDR3, the full variable domain is DVKVTQSSRYLVKRTGEKVFLECVQDMDHENMFWYRQDPGLGLRLIYFSYDVKMKEKGDIPEGYSVSREKKERFSLILESASTNQTSMYLCASSFWQLQGTDTQYFGPGTRLTVL.

The V and J genes are TRBV30 and TRBJ2-1; D gene ambiguous. The CDR3 is made up of 11 amino acids. V was pared by 1 base and J by 10 bases, with 8 bases between. In germline, CDR1 is GTSNPN, CDR2 SVGIG (reference sequence). In DNA form, the CDR3 reads TGTGCCTGGAGTGACAGAAACGAGCAGTTCTTC. Translating it yields CAWSDRNEQFF.

This sequence joins TRBV28 and TRBJ2-3, with a tentative D call TRBD2 (7 bases). Per germline, CDR1 MDHEN and CDR2 SYDVKM. The length of the CDR3 is 16 residues. Trimming removed 5 bases at V and 2 bases at J, with 17 bases between. CDR3 sequence (DNA): TGTGCCAGCAGTCCTAGGTTCGGGGGGCCCACAGATACGCAGTATTTT. It codes for CASSPRFGGPTDTQYF.

CDR3 nucleotides: TGTGCCATCAGTGAGTCGAAGCAGGGCAGTGAGCAGTTCTTC. Translating it yields CAISESKQGSEQFF. The chain combines TRBV10-3 with TRBJ2-1; maybe TRBD1 (5 bases). The CDR3 sequence is 14 residues long. V was cut by 0 bases and J by 9 bases, with 12 bases left in between. CDR1 is ENHRY, CDR2 SYGVKD, per germline.

This clone was counted many times. This rearrangement joins TRBV28 to TRBJ2-7; D remains unclear. The V end lost 6 bases, the J end lost 0 bases, and 12 bases lay between the germline ends. The CDR3 is 14 amino acids. Germline V gene data show CDR1 as MDHEN and CDR2 as SYDVKM. The CDR3, as DNA: TGTGCCAGCAGCCCACCCCGACCCTCCTACGAGCAGTACTTC. This translates into CASSPPRPSYEQYF.

The gene calls are TRBV6-6 and TRBJ2-3, with a weak D call TRBD2 (5 bases). CDR3 length: 16 amino acids. V shed 0 bases and J shed 0 bases, with 10 bases lying between them. Germline V gene data show CDR1 as MNHNY and CDR2 as SVGAGI (reference sequence). DNA for the CDR3: TGTGCCAGCAGTTACTCGCGGAGAGGGAGCACAGATACGCAGTATTTT. Amino acids: CASSYSRRGSTDTQYF.

V is TRBV2 and J is TRBJ2-7; TRBD2 aligns across 11 bases. The CDR3 sequence is 18 residues long. CDR1 and CDR2 (germline): SNHLY, FYNNEI. Unmatched junction bases numbered 12, after V lost 5 bases and J lost 0 bases. The CDR3 DNA is TGTGCCAGCAGTTCGGGGCCCGGACTAGCGGGCCGCTCCTACGAGCAGTACTTC. Residues: CASSSGPGLAGRSYEQYF. The variable domain in full, with the rest retrieved from reference TRBV2 and TRBJ2-7, is EPEVTQTPSHQVTQMGQEVILRCVPISNHLYFYWYRQILGQKVEFLVSFYNNEISEKSEIFDDQFSVERPDGSNFTLKIRSTKLEDSAMYFCASSSGPGLAGRSYEQYFGPGTRLTVT.